Below, 7 T cell receptor beta chains from the same sample are listed, as sequenced in a study of CD8+ T cells in alopecia areata. RNA extraction and reverse transcription yielded cDNA as sequencing template. Data came from immunoSEQ multiplex PCR; TCRdb stores just in-frame clones and leaves some out. The counts give 200,000 to 300,000 clones, none of them seen only once; less than 1.5% is held by the top ten. The study sorted pooled cutaneous lymph node cells by CD4, CD8alpha, NKG2D, NKG2ACE and other markers. Sequenced sample: CD4+ T cells sorted from a lymph node. The receptor source for this set is a C3H/HeJ mouse with alopecia areata. For this strain, the MHC haplotype corresponds to H2-k.

To note about this clone: All gene names here are mouse names. The read gets to within 4 residues of the CDR3 end, and the germline J gene fills in the rest. V is TRBV31 and J is TRBJ2-1; 10 bases agree with TRBD2. This CDR3 has 15 residues. V was pared by 3 bases and J by 0 bases, with 2 bases of the junction left unmatched. In germline, CDR1 is GKSSPN, CDR2 SITVG. The CDR3 loop reads CAWRGLGDNYAEQFF. The sequenced part of the CDR3 DNA is TGTGCCTGGAGAGGACTGGGGGATAACTATGCT.

This clone was observed a few times. The listed genes are named as in mouse. The read falls 4 residues short of the CDR3 end, and the missing part is taken from the germline J gene. This chain connects TRBV5 to TRBJ2-5, with a weak D call TRBD1 (6 bases). The CDR3 covers 16 residues. From germline, CDR1 is LGHNA and CDR2 YNLKQL (reference sequence). The sequenced part of the CDR3 DNA is TGTGCCAGCAGCCAAGAGGGGCAGGGGAGACGAGAC. Translating gives CASSQEGQGRRD. The whole CDR3 is CASSQEGQGRRDTQYF.

Points on this clone: Genes and germline come from the mouse. The read comes to an end 4 residues before the CDR3 does, leaving the germline J gene to fill in the end. The sample carries other DNA sequences with the same CDR3. The chain carries TRBV5 and TRBJ2-2; 10 bases fit TRBD2. Germline CDR1 reads LGHNA; CDR2 reads YNLKQL (reference sequence). The CDR3 spans 17 residues. V gave up 0 bases and J gave up 4 bases; unmatched junction bases: 5. CDR3 bases read: TGTGCCAGCAGCCAAGACTGGGGGGGCGCGGGCACCGGG. Protein sequence: CASSQDWGGAGTG. The entire CDR3 is CASSQDWGGAGTGQLYF.

This clone appeared a few times. Mouse gene names apply. The observed sequence ends 4 residues before the CDR3 terminus, with the missing tail filled in from the germline J gene. The chain couples TRBV1 to TRBJ2-5; D is possibly TRBD1 (6 bases). CDR3 length: 11 amino acids. Between the trimmed V and J ends, which lost 8 bases and 3 bases, there was a span of 6 bases. Germline V gene lookup returns CDR1 NSQYPW and CDR2 LRSPGD (reference sequence). The CDR3 loop reads CTCGQQDTQYF. The sequenced part of the CDR3 DNA is TGCACCTGCGGACAGCAAGAC.

This clone appeared many times. The listed genes are named as in mouse. The sequence runs out 4 residues before the end of the CDR3; the remainder is reconstructed from the germline J gene. The rearrangement joins TRBV14 to TRBJ2-5, with 7 bases lining up with TRBD2. This CDR3 is 14 amino acids long. Germline-derived CDR1 and CDR2 are SGHDT and FRDEAV. The CDR3 sequence: CASSLGLGVDTQYF. The sequenced part of the CDR3 DNA is TGTGCCAGCAGTTTAGGCCTGGGGGTTGAC.

A remark on this clone: The gene names given are mouse names. The sequence runs out 4 residues before the end of the CDR3; the remainder is reconstructed from the germline J gene. V is TRBV13-1 and J is TRBJ1-2, with TRBD1 as a possible D gene (5 bases). Germline V gene lookup returns CDR1 NSHNY and CDR2 SYGAGN. The CDR3 runs 12 residues. CDR3 protein: CASRDWGGDYTF. The covered CDR3 bases are TGTGCCAGCAGAGACTGGGGGGGC.

This clone was recorded at least ten times. Gene names denote mouse genes. The read ends 4 residues early relative to the CDR3; the germline J gene fills the gap. This chain links TRBV1 with TRBJ1-1, with TRBD1 as a possible D gene (6 bases). CDR1 and CDR2 (germline): NSQYPW, LRSPGD (reference sequence). Trimming cost V 0 bases and J 1 base, with 9 bases left between them. The CDR3 loop spans 15 amino acids. CDR3 region: CTCSAEGQINTEVFF. Partial CDR3 DNA: TGCACCTGCAGTGCAGAGGGACAAATAAACACA.